What follows is one T cell receptor beta chain and its context. The repertoire was sequenced with immunoSEQ multiplex PCR; TCRdb's copy has only in-frame clones and lacks some. The table includes 55,000 to 85,000 clones, about 97% detected once. This sample stems from a study of technical replicates of blood from several donors. The CDR3 covers 18 residues. The germline V gene has CDR1 ENHRY and CDR2 SYGVKD. Trimming cost V 0 bases and J 0 bases, with 15 bases left between them. The source material was T cells isolated from PBMCs. The chain employs TRBV10-3 and TRBJ1-5; weak D call: TRBD1 (5 bases). The receptor's source is a human donor in good health. CDR3 loop: CAISESPGQLYSNQPQHF. The CDR3, as DNA: TGTGCCATCAGTGAGTCCCCAGGGCAGCTCTATAGCAATCAGCCCCAGCATTTT.